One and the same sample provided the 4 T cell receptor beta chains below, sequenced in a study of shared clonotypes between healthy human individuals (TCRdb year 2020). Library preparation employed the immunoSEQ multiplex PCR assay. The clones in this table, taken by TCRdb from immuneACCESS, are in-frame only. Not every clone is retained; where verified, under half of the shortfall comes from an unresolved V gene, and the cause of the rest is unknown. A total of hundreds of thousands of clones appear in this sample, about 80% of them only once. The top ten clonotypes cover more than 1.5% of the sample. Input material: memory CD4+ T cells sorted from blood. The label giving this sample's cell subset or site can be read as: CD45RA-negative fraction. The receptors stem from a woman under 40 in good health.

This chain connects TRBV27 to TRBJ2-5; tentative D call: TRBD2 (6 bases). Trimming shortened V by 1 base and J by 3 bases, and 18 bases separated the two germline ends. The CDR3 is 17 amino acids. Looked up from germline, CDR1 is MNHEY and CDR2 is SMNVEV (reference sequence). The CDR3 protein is CASSLLAWGVREETQYF. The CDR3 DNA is TGTGCCAGCAGTTTATTGGCCTGGGGGGTTAGAGAAGAGACCCAGTACTTC.

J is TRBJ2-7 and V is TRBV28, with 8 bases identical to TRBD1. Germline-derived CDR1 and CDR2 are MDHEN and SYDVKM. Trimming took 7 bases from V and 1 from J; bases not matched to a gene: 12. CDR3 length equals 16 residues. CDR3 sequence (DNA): TGTGCCAGCAAGGGCTTCATTACAGGGGGTTCCTACGAGCAGTACTTC. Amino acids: CASKGFITGGSYEQYF.

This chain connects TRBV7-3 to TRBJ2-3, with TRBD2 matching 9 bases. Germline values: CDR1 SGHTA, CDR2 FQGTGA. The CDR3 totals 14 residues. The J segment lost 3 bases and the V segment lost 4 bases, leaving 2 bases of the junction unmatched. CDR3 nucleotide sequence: TGTGCCAGCAGCTACAGCGGGAGGACAGATACGCAGTATTTT. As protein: CASSYSGRTDTQYF.

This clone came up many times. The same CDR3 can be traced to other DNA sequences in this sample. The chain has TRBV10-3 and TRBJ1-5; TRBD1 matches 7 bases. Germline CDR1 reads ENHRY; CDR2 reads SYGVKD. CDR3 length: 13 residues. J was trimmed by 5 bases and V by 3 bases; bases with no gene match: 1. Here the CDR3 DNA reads TGTGCCATCAGTGACGACAGGGATCAGCCCCAGCATTTT. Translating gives CAISDDRDQPQHF.